What follows describes a single T cell receptor (beta chain). Time point meaning: 2015-2016 season, 7 days after influenza vaccination. The data belong to a study of follicular helper T cells after annual influenza vaccination. V was trimmed by 8 bases and J by 2 bases, leaving 10 bases between them. Per germline, CDR1 MNHNY and CDR2 SVGAGI (reference sequence). The CDR3 contains 13 residues. Sequencing used immunoSEQ multiplex PCR; TCRdb keeps in-frame clones, though not all of them. The sample records hundreds of clones, about 81% being singletons. The sequence was collected from an adult who received the influenza vaccine. The rearrangement joins TRBV6-6 to TRBJ1-3; D remains ambiguous. The specimen comprised CXCR5+ CD38+ circulating T follicular helper cells from blood, sampled 7 days after influenza vaccination. Documented subset: circulating Tfh, non-naive CD4+CXCR5+PD-1+ (ICOS+CD38+ or ICOS-CD38-). The CDR3 region is CASSIEAGNTIYF. The CDR3, as DNA: TGTGCCAGCTCAATAGAAGCTGGAAACACCATATATTTT.